These 20 T cell receptor beta chains were sequenced from one sample in a study of PD-L1 blockade in urothelial cancer. Described time point: pretreatment peripheral blood. Assay: immunoSEQ multiplex PCR; the TCRdb copy retains only in-frame clones and omits some. This table holds 90,000 or so clones, around 91% found once. Sequencing was performed on PBMCs, taken around atezolizumab (anti-PD-L1) treatment. The origin of the receptors is a man between 60 and 75 years old with urothelial cancer.

CDR3 region: CASSAQGIGTDTQYF. Written as DNA, the CDR3 is TGTGCCAGCAGTGCACAGGGGATTGGAACAGATACGCAGTATTTT. The chain links TRBV28 to TRBJ2-3, with 7 positions matching TRBD1. Germline-derived CDR1 and CDR2 are MDHEN and SYDVKM. V was clipped by 5 bases and J by 3 bases; unmatched bases: 8. The CDR3 runs to 15 residues. Using reference TRBV28 and TRBJ2-3 for the parts outside the CDR3, the full variable domain is DVKVTQSSRYLVKRTGEKVFLECVQDMDHENMFWYRQDPGLGLRLIYFSYDVKMKEKGDIPEGYSVSREKKERFSLILESASTNQTSMYLCASSAQGIGTDTQYFGPGTRLTVL.

The rearrangement uses TRBV4-2 and TRBJ2-2; D is unresolved. The ends were cut back, 1 base at V and 7 bases at J, with 25 bases in the middle. The CDR3 spans 19 residues. Germline V gene sequence: CDR1 LGHNA, CDR2 YNFKEQ. For the CDR3, the DNA is TGTGCCAGCAGCCAAGTCACCCCCTTACTTTTTAGCTCGGTCGGGGAGCTGTTTTTT. Its protein is CASSQVTPLLFSSVGELFF.

There are a few counts of this clone. The V and J genes are TRBV5-1 and TRBJ2-5; possible D gene TRBD1, 6 bases. This CDR3 spans 14 amino acids. V was cut by 3 bases and J by 2 bases, with 11 bases left in between. Germline-derived CDR1 and CDR2 are SGHRS and YFSETQ. The CDR3 coding sequence is TGCGCCAGCAGCTCTCAGGGGTTACAAGAGACCCAGTACTTC. This codes for CASSSQGLQETQYF.

The chain recombines TRBV5-4 with TRBJ1-1; a weak D match, TRBD1 (5 bases). Trimming took off 4 bases at V and 5 bases at J, with 15 bases between the two ends. The germline gives CDR1 SGHNT, CDR2 YYREEE (reference sequence). The CDR3 length is 14 residues. The CDR3 DNA is TGTGCCAGCAGCCCGAACGCAGGGAGGACTGAAGCTTTCTTT. Its protein product is CASSPNAGRTEAFF.

This chain connects TRBV18 to TRBJ1-1; a possible D gene is TRBD1 (6 bases). V was pared by 0 bases and J by 0 bases, with 11 bases between. Germline assignment: CDR1 KGHSH and CDR2 LQKENI. There are 16 residues in the CDR3. The CDR3 nucleotides are TGTGCCAGCTCACCACCGTCGGGGGGCCTGAACACTGAAGCTTTCTTT. This gives the protein CASSPPSGGLNTEAFF. Full variable domain (remainder filled in from reference TRBV18 and TRBJ1-1): NAGVMQNPRHLVRRRGQEARLRCSPMKGHSHVYWYRQLPEEGLKFMVYLQKENIIDESGMPKERFSAEFPKEGPSILRIQQVVRGDSAAYFCASSPPSGGLNTEAFFGQGTRLTVV.

CDR3 nucleotides: TGTGCCAGCAGCGTAGAAGGACAGGGGACGAATGAGCAGTTCTTC. It specifies CASSVEGQGTNEQFF. The chain is built from TRBV9 and TRBJ2-1, with TRBD1 matching over 9 bases. The CDR3 runs to 15 residues. The junction had 5 bases not matched to a gene; V was cut back by 0 bases and J by 7 bases. From germline, CDR1 is SGDLS and CDR2 YYNGEE.

The chain carries TRBV7-2 and TRBJ1-3; no clear D. Trimming removed 4 bases at V and 4 bases at J, with 14 bases between. This CDR3 is 15 amino acids long. Germline CDR1 is SGHTA and CDR2 is FQGNSA. In DNA form, the CDR3 reads TGTGCCAGCAGCTGGGAGGTAGGAATCGGAAACACCATATATTTT. Protein: CASSWEVGIGNTIYF. Filled out from reference TRBV7-2 and TRBJ1-3, the complete variable domain reads GAGVSQSPSNKVTEKGKDVELRCDPISGHTALYWYRQSLGQGLEFLIYFQGNSAPDKSGLPSDRFSAERTGGSVSTLTIQRTQQEDSAVYLCASSWEVGIGNTIYFGEGSWLTVV.

This clone was picked up one time. The chain is built from TRBV18 and TRBJ2-5, with D hard to call. The V and J ends lost 1 base and 3 bases respectively, with 6 bases between them. The CDR3 runs to 13 residues. Germline V CDR1 and CDR2: KGHSH, LQKENI. CDR3 loop: CASSPRGEETQYF. The CDR3 DNA follows: TGTGCCAGCTCACCACGAGGCGAAGAGACCCAGTACTTC.

The CDR3 region has the DNA TGTGCCAGCGTCCGGGACAGTCACTCCTACGAGCAGTACTTC. This translates into CASVRDSHSYEQYF. The rearrangement joins TRBV6-1 to TRBJ2-7, with 7 bases that match TRBD1. Germline CDR1 and CDR2: MNHNS and SASEGT. V lost 8 bases, J lost 0 bases, and 7 bases stayed unmatched. This CDR3 is built from 14 residues.

The chain has TRBV19 and TRBJ1-1; no reliable D call. V gave up 5 bases and J gave up 4 bases, with 11 bases separating them. This CDR3 contains 13 residues. Germline V gene data show CDR1 as LNHDA and CDR2 as SQIVND (reference sequence). This chain's CDR3 is CASSYQRSTEAFF. The CDR3 DNA reads TGTGCCAGTAGTTACCAGAGGAGCACTGAAGCTTTCTTT.

This clone has just one count. The V and J genes are TRBV7-3 and TRBJ2-7; tentatively, D is TRBD1 (7 bases). This CDR3 has 14 residues. Germline values: CDR1 SGHTA, CDR2 FQGTGA. The V and J ends lost 5 bases and 6 bases respectively, with 17 bases between them. The CDR3 nucleotides are TGTGCCAGCAGCCCTCAGGGGGGAGTCGGCGAGCAGTACTTC. This encodes CASSPQGGVGEQYF.

The chain employs TRBV5-1 and TRBJ2-3; TRBD1 matches at 9 bases. The germline V gene encodes CDR1 SGHRS and CDR2 YFSETQ. This CDR3 is 18 amino acids long. Trimming took 4 bases from V and 0 from J; bases not matched to a gene: 12. The CDR3, as DNA: TGCGCCAGCAGCCATAGGGGGGGACAGGGACAAAGCACAGATACGCAGTATTTT. This codes for CASSHRGGQGQSTDTQYF. Variable domain in full (rest from reference TRBV5-1 and TRBJ2-3): KAGVTQTPRYLIKTRGQQVTLSCSPISGHRSVSWYQQTPGQGLQFLFEYFSETQRNKGNFPGRFSGRQFSNSRSEMNVSTLELGDSALYLCASSHRGGQGQSTDTQYFGPGTRLTVL.

The J gene is TRBJ1-3, the V gene TRBV30; TRBD1 is a possible D gene (6 bases). The CDR3 contains 14 residues. Germline V gene lookup returns CDR1 GTSNPN and CDR2 SVGIG (reference sequence). The germline V and J ends were trimmed by 4 bases and 0 bases, with 10 bases remaining between them. CDR3 DNA: TGTGCCTGGAATCGAGGGGGCTCTGGAAACACCATATATTTT. Residues: CAWNRGGSGNTIYF.

The chain links TRBV4-2 to TRBJ2-3; D remains ambiguous. The ends were cut back, 4 bases at V and 2 bases at J, with 22 bases in the middle. The CDR3 totals 18 residues. Germline CDR1 is LGHNA and CDR2 is YNFKEQ. The CDR3 DNA sequence: TGTGCCAGCAGCCTAGACGGATTTGAGGCTATCTACACAGATACGCAGTATTTT. It specifies CASSLDGFEAIYTDTQYF.

This clone came up a few times. The rearrangement uses TRBV6-1 and TRBJ2-2; D is uncertain. Germline CDR1 MNHNS, CDR2 SASEGT. Trimming removed 6 bases from V and 4 bases from J, with 12 bases in between. The CDR3 loop spans 14 amino acids. The CDR3 DNA is TGTGCCAGCAGCCTCTCATGGAGCACCGGGGAGCTGTTTTTT. The encoded protein is CASSLSWSTGELFF.

This chain joins TRBV18 and TRBJ1-6; tentative D call: TRBD1 (6 bases). CDR1 is KGHSH and CDR2 is LQKENI in the germline V gene. V dropped 3 bases and J dropped 7 bases, with 10 bases sitting between them. This CDR3 region has 14 residues. The CDR3 nucleotides read TGTGCCAGCTCACCGCCTCAGGGGAATTCACCCCTCCACTTT. Translated: CASSPPQGNSPLHF.

This clone was observed a few times. The CDR3 spells CASSANRGNRSPLHF. DNA for the CDR3: TGTGCCAGCAGCGCTAACAGGGGGAATCGGTCACCCCTCCACTTT. This chain joins TRBV9 and TRBJ1-6; 8 bases align to TRBD1. V dropped 3 bases and J dropped 10; count of bases not matched to a gene: 9. The CDR3 consists of 15 residues. Germline CDR1 and CDR2: SGDLS and YYNGEE.

The V call is TRBV19, the J call TRBJ1-5; tentative D call: TRBD1 (6 bases). The CDR3 is 15 amino acids. Trimming took off 2 bases at V and 6 bases at J, with 14 bases between the two ends. Germline V gene data show CDR1 as LNHDA and CDR2 as SQIVND (reference sequence). This CDR3 is CASSIFSTGPQPQHF. In DNA, the CDR3 is TGTGCCAGTAGTATATTCTCGACAGGACCTCAGCCCCAGCATTTT.

The table lists this clone with a count of one. V gene TRBV21-1 combines with J gene TRBJ2-7; no DNA check was done on the table's D call, TRBD2. TRBV21-1 is a recognized pseudogene. The CDR3 length is 21 residues. In DNA, the CDR3 is TGTGCCAGCAGAAAAACATCTAGCGGTCTAGTGGGGAATTTCTTATACTACGAGCAGTACTTC. Translation: CASRKTSSGLVGNFLYYEQYF.

This clone appeared a single time. Written as DNA, the CDR3 is TGTGCCAGCAGCTTAGGGCCTAGCGGGAGGAGGGTTGTTGAGCAGTTCTTC. Amino acids: CASSLGPSGRRVVEQFF. The V call is TRBV7-2, the J call TRBJ2-1; 11 bases line up with TRBD2. This CDR3 region has 17 residues. Looked up from germline, CDR1 is SGHTA and CDR2 is FQGNSA. J lost 9 bases, V lost 1 base, and 11 bases had no gene match.